The rows below give T cell receptor beta chains drawn from one sample of a study of shared clonotypes between healthy human individuals. Here immunoSEQ multiplex PCR was the method, and the copy in TCRdb shows in-frame clones only, minus some. The data hold about 2 million clones, with approximately 95% observed a single time. The sequenced sample was naive CD4+ T cells sorted from blood. Source of these receptors: a man between 18 and 35 years old in good health. Both conserved end residues are part of each CDR3. D genes are given only for firm matches. Clone size is stated in some rows and not others, as once, few, many or a class when expanded.

v_call,d_call,clone_size,j_call,cdr3_nt,cdr3_aa
TRBV27,NA,NA,TRBJ2-7,TGTGCCAGCAGTTCCTTGGGCGAGCAGTACTTC,CASSSLGEQYF
TRBV18,TRBD1,once,TRBJ2-5,TGTGCCAGCTCACCCTGGACAGGGTTACAAGAGACCCAGTACTTC,CASSPWTGLQETQYF
TRBV7-3,TRBD1,NA,TRBJ1-2,TGTGCCAGCAGCAACCAACAGGGGAACTATGGCTACACCTTC,CASSNQQGNYGYTF
TRBV11-2,NA,NA,TRBJ1-1,TGTGCCAGCAGCTTAGTCGCGGGGGCAGTAACTGAAGCTTTCTTT,CASSLVAGAVTEAFF
TRBV6-4,NA,NA,TRBJ2-3,TGTGCCAGCAGTGACTCGGGCGGAACCACAGATACGCAGTATTTT,CASSDSGGTTDTQYF
TRBV5-1,NA,NA,TRBJ1-4,TGCGCCAGCAGCAAGGGGGATTATAATGAAAAACTGTTTTTT,CASSKGDYNEKLFF
TRBV6-1,NA,NA,TRBJ1-2,TGTGCCAGCAGGAGCAGGGGAGTTAACTATGGCTACACCTTC,CASRSRGVNYGYTF
TRBV11-2,TRBD1,NA,TRBJ2-1,TGTGCCAGCAGTCCTTGGGGACAGGGGACATTCAATGAGCAGTTCTTC,CASSPWGQGTFNEQFF
TRBV15,NA,NA,TRBJ1-5,TGTGCCACCAGCAGAGATCGGGAAGGGCTTCAGCCCCAGCATTTT,CATSRDREGLQPQHF
TRBV30,NA,NA,TRBJ2-1,TGTGCCTGGAGTAAAACCCAGGGTCGGAATGAGCAGTTCTTC,CAWSKTQGRNEQFF
TRBV30,NA,NA,TRBJ2-2,TGTGCCTGGAGTTCCGGTAGTTATGAGACCGGGGAGCTGTTTTTT,CAWSSGSYETGELFF
TRBV19,NA,NA,TRBJ1-2,TGTGCCAGTAGCCCCAGTGGGACAACTAACTATGGCTACACCTTC,CASSPSGTTNYGYTF
TRBV7-2,TRBD1,NA,TRBJ1-2,TGTGCCAGCAGCTACCCCGGGACAGGGGGCATGATTGGCTACACCTTC,CASSYPGTGGMIGYTF
TRBV7-2,NA,NA,TRBJ2-1,TGTGCCAGCAGCTCAACGGCTGTTGCCTTAGGCTCCTACAATGAGCAGTTCTTC,CASSSTAVALGSYNEQFF
TRBV9,TRBD1,NA,TRBJ2-7,TGTGCCAGCAGCGAGGGGGCCTGGGCCATGGACTACGAGCAGTACTTC,CASSEGAWAMDYEQYF
TRBV10-3,NA,NA,TRBJ1-6,TGTGCCATCAGTGCAGGGGAAGGTTCACCCCTCCACTTT,CAISAGEGSPLHF
TRBV18,NA,NA,TRBJ1-1,TGTGCCAGCTCACCATTATCGGTGAACACTGAAGCTTTCTTT,CASSPLSVNTEAFF
TRBV7-2,TRBD1,NA,TRBJ2-7,TGTGCCAGCATCAAAGACAGGGGGCAATACGAGCAGTACTTC,CASIKDRGQYEQYF
TRBV7-9,NA,NA,TRBJ1-1,TGTGCCAGCAACAGGATGGGACTTGAAGCTTTCTTT,CASNRMGLEAFF
TRBV6-1,TRBD1,once,TRBJ1-5,TGTGCCAGCAGTGGACGGACAGGGAGAAGCGGCAATCAGCCCCAGCATTTT,CASSGRTGRSGNQPQHF
TRBV30,NA,NA,TRBJ1-2,TGTGCCTGGAGTGTACAGGCAGGGGACGGCTACACCTTC,CAWSVQAGDGYTF
TRBV29-1,NA,NA,TRBJ2-1,TGCAGCGTTGGAGGCAGCTCCTACAATGAGCAGTTCTTC,CSVGGSSYNEQFF
TRBV18,NA,NA,TRBJ2-3,TGTGCCAGCTCACTGCGGGCCGATTCCAGCACAGATACGCAGTATTTT,CASSLRADSSTDTQYF
TRBV5-1,NA,NA,TRBJ2-7,TGCGCCAGCAGCTTGGTGCCAGGATCCTACGAGCAGTACTTC,CASSLVPGSYEQYF